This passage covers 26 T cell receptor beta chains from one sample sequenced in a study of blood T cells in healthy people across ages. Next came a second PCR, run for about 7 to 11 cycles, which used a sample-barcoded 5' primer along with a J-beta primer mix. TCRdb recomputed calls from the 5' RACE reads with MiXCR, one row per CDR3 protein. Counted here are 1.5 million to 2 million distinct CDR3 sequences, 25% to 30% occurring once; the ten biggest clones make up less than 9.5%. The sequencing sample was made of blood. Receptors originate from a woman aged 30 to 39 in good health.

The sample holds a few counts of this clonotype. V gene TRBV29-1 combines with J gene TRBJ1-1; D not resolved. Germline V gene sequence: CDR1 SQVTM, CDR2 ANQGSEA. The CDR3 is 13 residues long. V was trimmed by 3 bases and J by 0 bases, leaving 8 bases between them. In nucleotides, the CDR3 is TGCAGCGTTGAGAGAGCCTTGAACACTGAAGCTTTCTTT. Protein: CSVERALNTEAFF.

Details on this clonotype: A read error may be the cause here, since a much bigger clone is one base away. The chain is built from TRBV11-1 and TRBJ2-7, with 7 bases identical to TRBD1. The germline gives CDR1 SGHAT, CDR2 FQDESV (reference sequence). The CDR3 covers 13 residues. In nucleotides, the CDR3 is TGTGCCAGCAGTAACAGGGGTTCTTACGAGCAGTGCTTC. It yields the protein CASSNRGSYEQCF.

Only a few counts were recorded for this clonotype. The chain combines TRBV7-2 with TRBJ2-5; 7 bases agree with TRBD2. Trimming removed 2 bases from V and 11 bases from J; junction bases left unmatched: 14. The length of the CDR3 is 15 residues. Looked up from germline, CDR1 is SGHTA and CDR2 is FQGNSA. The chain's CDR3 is CASSLSWTRSNEQYF. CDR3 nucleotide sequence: TGTGCCAGCAGCTTATCTTGGACTAGGAGCAATGAGCAGTACTTC. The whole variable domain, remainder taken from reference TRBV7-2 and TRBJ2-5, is GAGVSQSPSNKVTEKGKDVELRCDPISGHTALYWYRQSLGQGLEFLIYFQGNSAPDKSGLPSDRFSAERTGGSVSTLTIQRTQQEDSAVYLCASSLSWTRSNEQYFGPGTRLLVL.

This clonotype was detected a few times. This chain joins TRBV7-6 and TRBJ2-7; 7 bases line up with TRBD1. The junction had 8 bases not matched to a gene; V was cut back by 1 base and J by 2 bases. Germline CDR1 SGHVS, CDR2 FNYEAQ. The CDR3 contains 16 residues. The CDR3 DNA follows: TGTGCCAGCAGCTTAGAAGGACAGGCTGGGCCCTACGAGCAGTACTTC. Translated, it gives CASSLEGQAGPYEQYF.

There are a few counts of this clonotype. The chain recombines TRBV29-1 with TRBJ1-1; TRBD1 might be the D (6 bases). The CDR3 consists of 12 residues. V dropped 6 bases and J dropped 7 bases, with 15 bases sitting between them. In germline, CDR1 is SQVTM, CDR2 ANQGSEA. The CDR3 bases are TGCAGCGTCACACTAGGGACAAATGAAGCTTTCTTT. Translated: CSVTLGTNEAFF.

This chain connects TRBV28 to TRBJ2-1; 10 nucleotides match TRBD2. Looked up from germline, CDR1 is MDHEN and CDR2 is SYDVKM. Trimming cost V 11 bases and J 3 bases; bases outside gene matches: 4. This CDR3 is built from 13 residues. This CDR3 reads CACLAGGYNEQFF. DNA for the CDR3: TGTGCCTGCTTAGCGGGAGGCTACAATGAGCAGTTCTTC.

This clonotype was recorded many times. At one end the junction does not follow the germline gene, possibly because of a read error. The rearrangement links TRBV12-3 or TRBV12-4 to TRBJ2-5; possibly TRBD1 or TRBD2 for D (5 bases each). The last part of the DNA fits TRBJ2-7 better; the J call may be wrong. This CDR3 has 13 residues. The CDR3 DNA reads TGTGCCAGCAGCTTAGTTGGGGGTAGCGAGCAGTACTTC. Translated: CASSLVGGSEQYF.

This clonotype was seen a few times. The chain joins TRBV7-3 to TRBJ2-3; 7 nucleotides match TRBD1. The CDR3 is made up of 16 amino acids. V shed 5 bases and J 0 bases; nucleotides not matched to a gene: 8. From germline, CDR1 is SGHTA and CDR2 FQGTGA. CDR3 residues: CASSPKIQGSTDTQYF. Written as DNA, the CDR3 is TGTGCCAGCAGCCCGAAGATACAGGGGAGCACAGATACGCAGTATTTT.

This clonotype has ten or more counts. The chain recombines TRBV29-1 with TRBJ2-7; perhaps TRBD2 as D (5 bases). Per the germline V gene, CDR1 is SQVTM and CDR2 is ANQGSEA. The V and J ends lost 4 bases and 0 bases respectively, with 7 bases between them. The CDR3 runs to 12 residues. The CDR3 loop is CSVVGNSYEQYF. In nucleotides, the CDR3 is TGCAGCGTTGTCGGGAACTCCTACGAGCAGTACTTC.

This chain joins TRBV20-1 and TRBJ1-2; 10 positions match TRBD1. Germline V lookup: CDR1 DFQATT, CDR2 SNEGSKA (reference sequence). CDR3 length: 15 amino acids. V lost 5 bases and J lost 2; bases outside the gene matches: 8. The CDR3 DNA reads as TGCAGTGCTCATACCGGGGGACAGGGGAACTATGGCTACACCTTC. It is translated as CSAHTGGQGNYGYTF.

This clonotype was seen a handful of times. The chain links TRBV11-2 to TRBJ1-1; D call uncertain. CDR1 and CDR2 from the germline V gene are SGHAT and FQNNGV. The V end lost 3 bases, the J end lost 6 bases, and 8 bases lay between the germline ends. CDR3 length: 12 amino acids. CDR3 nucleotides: TGTGCCAGCAGCTTCAGTCTTGCTGAAGCTTTCTTT. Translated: CASSFSLAEAFF.

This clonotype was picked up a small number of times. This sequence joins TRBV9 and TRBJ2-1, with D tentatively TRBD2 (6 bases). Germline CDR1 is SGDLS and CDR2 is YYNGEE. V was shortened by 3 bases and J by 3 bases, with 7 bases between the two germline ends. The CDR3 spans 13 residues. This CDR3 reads CASSGGDYNEQFF. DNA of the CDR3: TGTGCCAGCAGCGGGGGGGACTACAATGAGCAGTTCTTC.

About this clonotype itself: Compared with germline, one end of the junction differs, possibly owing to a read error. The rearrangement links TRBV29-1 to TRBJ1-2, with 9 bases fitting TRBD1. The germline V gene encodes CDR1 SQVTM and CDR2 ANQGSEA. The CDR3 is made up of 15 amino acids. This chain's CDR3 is CSVEVGQGGNYSYTF. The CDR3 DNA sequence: TGCAGCGTTGAAGTGGGACAGGGTGGAAACTATAGCTACACCTTC.

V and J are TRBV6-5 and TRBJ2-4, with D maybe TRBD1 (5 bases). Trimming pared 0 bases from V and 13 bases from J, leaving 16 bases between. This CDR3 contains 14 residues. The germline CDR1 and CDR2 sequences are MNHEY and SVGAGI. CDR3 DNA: TGTGCCAGCAGTTACTCTCAAGGACATAAAGAGCAGTACTTC. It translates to CASSYSQGHKEQYF.

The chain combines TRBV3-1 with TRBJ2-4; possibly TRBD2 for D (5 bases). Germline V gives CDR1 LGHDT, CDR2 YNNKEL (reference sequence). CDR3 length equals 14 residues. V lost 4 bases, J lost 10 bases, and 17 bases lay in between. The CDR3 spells CASSPKVARGIQYF. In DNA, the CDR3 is TGTGCCAGCAGCCCTAAGGTGGCTCGCGGGATTCAGTACTTC. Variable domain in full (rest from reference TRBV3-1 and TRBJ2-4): DTAVSQTPKYLVTQMGNDKSIKCEQNLGHDTMYWYKQDSKKFLKIMFSYNNKELIINETVPNRFSPKSPDKAHLNLHINSLELGDSAVYFCASSPKVARGIQYFGAGTRLSVL.

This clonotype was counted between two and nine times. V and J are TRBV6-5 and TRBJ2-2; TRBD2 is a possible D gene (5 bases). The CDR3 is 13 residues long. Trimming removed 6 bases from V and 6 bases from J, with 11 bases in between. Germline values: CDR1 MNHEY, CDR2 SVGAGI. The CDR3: CASSPRRPGELFF. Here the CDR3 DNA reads TGTGCCAGCAGCCCCCGGAGGCCCGGGGAGCTGTTTTTT.

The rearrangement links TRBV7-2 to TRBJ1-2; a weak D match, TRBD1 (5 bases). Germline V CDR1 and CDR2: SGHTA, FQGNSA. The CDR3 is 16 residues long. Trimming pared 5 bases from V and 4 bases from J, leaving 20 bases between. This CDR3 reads CASSPRSGWNGYGYTF. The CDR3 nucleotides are TGTGCCAGCAGCCCAAGGTCAGGGTGGAATGGCTATGGCTACACCTTC. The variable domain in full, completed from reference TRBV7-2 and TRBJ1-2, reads GAGVSQSPSNKVTEKGKDVELRCDPISGHTALYWYRQSLGQGLEFLIYFQGNSAPDKSGLPSDRFSAERTGGSVSTLTIQRTQQEDSAVYLCASSPRSGWNGYGYTFGSGTRLTVV.

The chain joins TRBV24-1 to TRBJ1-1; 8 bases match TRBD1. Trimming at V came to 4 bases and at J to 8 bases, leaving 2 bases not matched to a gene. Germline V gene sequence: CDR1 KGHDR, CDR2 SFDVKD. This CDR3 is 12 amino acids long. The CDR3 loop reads CATSDGTGEAFF. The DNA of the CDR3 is TGTGCCACCAGTGACGGGACAGGCGAAGCTTTCTTT.

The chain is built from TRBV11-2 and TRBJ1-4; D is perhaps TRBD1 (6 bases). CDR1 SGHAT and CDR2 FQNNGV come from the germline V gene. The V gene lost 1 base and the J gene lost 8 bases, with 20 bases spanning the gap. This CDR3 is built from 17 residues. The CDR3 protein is CASSLAGPWLTGEKLFF. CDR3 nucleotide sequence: TGTGCCAGCAGCTTAGCCGGGCCTTGGCTCACAGGGGAAAAACTGTTTTTT.

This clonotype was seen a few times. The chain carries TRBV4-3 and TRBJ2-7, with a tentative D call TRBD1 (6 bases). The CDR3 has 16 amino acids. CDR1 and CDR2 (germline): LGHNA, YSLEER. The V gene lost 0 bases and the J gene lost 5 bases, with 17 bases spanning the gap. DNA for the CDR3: TGCGCCAGCAGCCAAGATGAGGGACAAAATTCCCACGAGCAGTACTTC. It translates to CASSQDEGQNSHEQYF.

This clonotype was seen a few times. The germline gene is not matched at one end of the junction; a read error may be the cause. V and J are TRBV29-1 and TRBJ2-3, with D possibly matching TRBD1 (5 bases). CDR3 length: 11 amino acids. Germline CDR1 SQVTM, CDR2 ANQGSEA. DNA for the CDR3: TGCAGCGTTGGGGGCACAGGTACGCAGTATTTT. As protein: CSVGGTGTQYF.

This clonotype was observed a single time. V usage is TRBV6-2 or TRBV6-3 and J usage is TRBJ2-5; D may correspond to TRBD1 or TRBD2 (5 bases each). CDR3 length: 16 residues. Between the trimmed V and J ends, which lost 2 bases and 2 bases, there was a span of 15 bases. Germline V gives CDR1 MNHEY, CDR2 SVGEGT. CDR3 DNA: TGTGCCAGCAGTTACGTGCTTAGTGGGGGTCAAGAGACCCAGTACTTC. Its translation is CASSYVLSGGQETQYF.

CDR3 sequence: CASSPATNLGQGVNGYTF. CDR3 nucleotides: TGTGCCAGCAGCCCAGCGACGAACCTTGGACAGGGGGTGAATGGCTACACCTTC. The chain employs TRBV7-2 and TRBJ1-2, with 10 positions matching TRBD1. Germline V gene lookup returns CDR1 SGHTA and CDR2 FQGNSA. V dropped 5 bases and J dropped 6; count of bases not matched to a gene: 18. This CDR3 is 18 amino acids long.

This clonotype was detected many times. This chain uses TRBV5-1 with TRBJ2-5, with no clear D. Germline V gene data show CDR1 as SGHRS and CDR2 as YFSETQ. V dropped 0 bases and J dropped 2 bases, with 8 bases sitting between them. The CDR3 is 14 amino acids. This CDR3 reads CASSLVDGQETQYF. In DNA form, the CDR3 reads TGCGCCAGCAGCTTGGTGGACGGACAAGAGACCCAGTACTTC.

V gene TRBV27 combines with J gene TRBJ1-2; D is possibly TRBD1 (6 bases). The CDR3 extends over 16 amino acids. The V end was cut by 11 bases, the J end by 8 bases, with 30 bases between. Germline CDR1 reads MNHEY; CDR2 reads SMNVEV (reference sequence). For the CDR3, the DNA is TGTGCCGGCCGAAGCCTCCGGGACACCACAGAGGGAGGCTACACCTTC. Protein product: CAGRSLRDTTEGGYTF.

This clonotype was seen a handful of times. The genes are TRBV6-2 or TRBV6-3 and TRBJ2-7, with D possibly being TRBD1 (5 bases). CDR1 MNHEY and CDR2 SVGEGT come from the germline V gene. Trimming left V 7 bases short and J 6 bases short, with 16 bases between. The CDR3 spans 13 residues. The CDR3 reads CASNQGPLREQYF. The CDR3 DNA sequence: TGTGCCAGCAACCAGGGCCCCCTTCGCGAGCAGTACTTC.